The T cell receptor beta chain under discussion was sequenced for a study of T cell responses to AZD1222 COVID-19 vaccine. On the study more broadly: Second-dose groups at about 4 or about 12 weeks were pooled.

The CDR3 sequence is 17 residues long. Trimming took 1 base from V and 1 from J, leaving 16 bases between them. The germline V gene encodes CDR1 MNHEY and CDR2 SMNVEV (reference sequence). Remarks on this clone: Its matching antigen is unknown.

Study-level points and caveats: Donor demographics were predominantly white British with a female majority; clonal diversity may be underestimated. Of the AZD1222 recipients, only 5 to 7 were seropositive at baseline. Spike-specific TCR repertoires showed rising breadth and depth after two AZD1222 doses.

Profiled with immunoSEQ multiplex PCR; TCRdb holds only in-frame clones, not every one. Altogether roughly 120,000 clones are present, around 81% being singletons, with the ten largest covering 3.5% to 5.5%. The V call is TRBV27, the J call TRBJ1-2, with D maybe TRBD1 (5 bases). The clonotype was recovered from an adult in good health. Specimen: peripheral blood, collected on day 0 of AZD1222 vaccination. The CDR3 coding sequence is TGTGCCAGCAGTTTATTCGGATCCAGGGAGCTTAACTATGGCTACACCTTC. This translates into CASSLFGSRELNYGYTF.